The sample holds a few counts of the clone carrying this T cell receptor (beta chain). Antigen: not known. These data originate in a study of cytomegalovirus exposure and HLA in healthy donors. Whole-study findings and limits: Presence/absence analyses supposed approximately even sequencing depth among donors. Being productive about 87% or about 30% of the time was typical of most TCR beta V segments in an earlier analysis.

It was with 60 Vbeta and 13 Jbeta primers that the PCR ran. Profiled with immunoSEQ multiplex PCR; TCRdb holds only in-frame clones, not every one. The sample carries around 150,000 clones, about three quarters recorded once. This clonotype was obtained from a man aged 45-65 years in good health and CMV-seropositive. The specimen sequenced was PBMCs.

The CDR3 loop reads CSALYEKLFF. The CDR3 DNA follows: TGCAGTGCGCTCTACGAAAAACTGTTTTTT. The rearrangement uses TRBV20-1 and TRBJ1-4; D uncertain. The length of the CDR3 is 10 residues. CDR1 and CDR2 from the germline V gene are DFQATT and SNEGSKA (reference sequence). V shed 6 bases and J shed 8 bases, with 7 bases lying between them.